This TCR beta chain derives from a study of blood T cell repertoires in COVID-19. Overall study context: The United States, Italy and Spain supplied acute and convalescent COVID-19 samples.

Recruitment covered roughly 22 US areas and drew participants whose ages spanned roughly 18 to 89 years. Which cohort a participant joined came from the clinical history participants gave. This CDR3 is built from 14 residues. V was pared by 7 bases and J by 6 bases, with 10 bases of the junction left unmatched. From germline, CDR1 is SGHTA and CDR2 FQGNSA. Per the original methods: Using reference gene primer amplification, nucleated cell counts were estimated. Only in-frame clones appear in the TCRdb table, and some are missing; sequencing was by immunoSEQ multiplex PCR. From that table come the V and J calls and clone size; the DNA was used to work out D and trimming. The sample holds 270,000 or so clones, around 93% seen once.

This receptor was obtained from a man aged 35-49 years who had been exposed to COVID-19. Sequencing used PBMCs or T cells enriched from blood (not recorded which). The chain combines TRBV7-2 with TRBJ2-7; 9 nucleotides agree with TRBD2. The CDR3 sequence is CASTSGRGRGEQYF. The CDR3 DNA follows: TGTGCCAGCACCTCGGGCCGCGGGAGGGGCGAGCAGTACTTC. Variable domain in full (rest from reference TRBV7-2 and TRBJ2-7): GAGVSQSPSNKVTEKGKDVELRCDPISGHTALYWYRQSLGQGLEFLIYFQGNSAPDKSGLPSDRFSAERTGGSVSTLTIQRTQQEDSAVYLCASTSGRGRGEQYFGPGTRLTVT.